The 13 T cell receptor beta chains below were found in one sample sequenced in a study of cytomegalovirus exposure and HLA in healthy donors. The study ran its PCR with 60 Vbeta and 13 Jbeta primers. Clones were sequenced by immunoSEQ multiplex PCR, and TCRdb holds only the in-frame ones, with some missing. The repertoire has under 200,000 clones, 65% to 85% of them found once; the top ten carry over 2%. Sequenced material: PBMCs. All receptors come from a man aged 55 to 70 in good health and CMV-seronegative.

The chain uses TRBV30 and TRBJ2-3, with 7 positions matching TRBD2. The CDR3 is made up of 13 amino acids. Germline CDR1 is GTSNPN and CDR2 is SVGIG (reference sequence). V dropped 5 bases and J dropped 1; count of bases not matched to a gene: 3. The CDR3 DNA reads TGTGCCTGGGGCGGGAGTCGCACAGATACGCAGTATTTT. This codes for CAWGGSRTDTQYF.

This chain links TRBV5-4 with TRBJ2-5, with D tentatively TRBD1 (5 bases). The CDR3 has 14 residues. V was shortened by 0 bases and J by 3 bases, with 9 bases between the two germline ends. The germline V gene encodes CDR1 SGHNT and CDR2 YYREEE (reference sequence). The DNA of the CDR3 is TGTGCCAGCAGCTTGGCCGCGACAGAAGAGACCCAGTACTTC. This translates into CASSLAATEETQYF.

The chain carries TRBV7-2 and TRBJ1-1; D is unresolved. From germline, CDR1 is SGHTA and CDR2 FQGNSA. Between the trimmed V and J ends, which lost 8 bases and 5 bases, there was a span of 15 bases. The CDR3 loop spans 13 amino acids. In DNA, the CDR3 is TGTGCCAGCGCGTTGAGCGGATTAACTGAAGCTTTCTTT. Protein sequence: CASALSGLTEAFF.

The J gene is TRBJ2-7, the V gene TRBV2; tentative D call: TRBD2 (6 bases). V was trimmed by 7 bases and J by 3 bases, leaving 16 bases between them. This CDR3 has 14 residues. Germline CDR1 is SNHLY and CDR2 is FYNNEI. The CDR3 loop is CASTPGGSGYEQYF. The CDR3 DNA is TGTGCCAGCACGCCCGGGGGTTCGGGCTACGAGCAGTACTTC.

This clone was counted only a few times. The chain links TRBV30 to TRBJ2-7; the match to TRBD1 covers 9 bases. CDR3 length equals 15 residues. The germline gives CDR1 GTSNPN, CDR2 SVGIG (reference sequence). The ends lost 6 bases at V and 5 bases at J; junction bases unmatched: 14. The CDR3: CACGRGQGLLNEQYF. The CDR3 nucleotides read TGTGCCTGCGGACGAGGACAGGGGCTATTAAACGAGCAGTACTTC.

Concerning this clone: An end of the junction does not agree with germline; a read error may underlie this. Here the CDR3 DNA reads TGTGCCAGCAGCTCCCGGGGGATTTCACCCCTCAACTTT. As protein: CASSSRGISPLNF. The chain has TRBV7-2 and TRBJ1-6, with D possibly being TRBD1 (5 bases). Per germline, CDR1 SGHTA and CDR2 FQGNSA. This CDR3 is built from 13 residues.

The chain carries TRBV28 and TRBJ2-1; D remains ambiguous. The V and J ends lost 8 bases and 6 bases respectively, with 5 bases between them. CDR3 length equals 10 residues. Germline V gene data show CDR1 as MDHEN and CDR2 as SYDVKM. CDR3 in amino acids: CASLANEQFF. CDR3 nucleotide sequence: TGTGCCAGCCTGGCCAATGAGCAGTTCTTC.

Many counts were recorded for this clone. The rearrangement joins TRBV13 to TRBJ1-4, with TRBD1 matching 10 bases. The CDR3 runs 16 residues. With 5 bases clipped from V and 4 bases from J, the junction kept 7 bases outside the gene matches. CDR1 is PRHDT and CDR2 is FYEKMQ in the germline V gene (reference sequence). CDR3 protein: CASSRGQGYGNEKLFF. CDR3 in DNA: TGTGCCAGCAGCAGGGGACAGGGGTACGGTAATGAAAAACTGTTTTTT.

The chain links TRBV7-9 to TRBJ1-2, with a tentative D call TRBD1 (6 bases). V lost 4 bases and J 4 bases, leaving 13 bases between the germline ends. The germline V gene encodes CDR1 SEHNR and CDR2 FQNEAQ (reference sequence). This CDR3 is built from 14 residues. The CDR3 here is CASSYQGWGYGYTF. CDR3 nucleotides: TGTGCCAGCAGCTACCAGGGGTGGGGCTATGGCTACACCTTC.

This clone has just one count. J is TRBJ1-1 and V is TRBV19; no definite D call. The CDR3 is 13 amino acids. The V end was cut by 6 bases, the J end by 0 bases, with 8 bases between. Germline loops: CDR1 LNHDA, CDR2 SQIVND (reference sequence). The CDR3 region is CASSLALNTEAFF. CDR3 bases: TGTGCCAGTAGCCTGGCTCTGAACACTGAAGCTTTCTTT.

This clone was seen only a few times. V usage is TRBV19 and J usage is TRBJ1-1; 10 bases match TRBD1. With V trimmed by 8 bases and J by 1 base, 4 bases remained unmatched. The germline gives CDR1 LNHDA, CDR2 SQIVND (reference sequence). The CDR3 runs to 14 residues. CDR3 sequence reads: CASFRDRGNTEAFF. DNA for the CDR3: TGTGCCAGTTTCCGGGACAGGGGGAACACTGAAGCTTTCTTT.

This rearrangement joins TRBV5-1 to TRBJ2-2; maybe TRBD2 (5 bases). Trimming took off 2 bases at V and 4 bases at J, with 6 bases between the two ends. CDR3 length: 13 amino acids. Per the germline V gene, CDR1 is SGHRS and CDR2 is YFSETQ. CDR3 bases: TGCGCCAGCAGCTTCGCGGGCACCGGGGAGCTGTTTTTT. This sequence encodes CASSFAGTGELFF.

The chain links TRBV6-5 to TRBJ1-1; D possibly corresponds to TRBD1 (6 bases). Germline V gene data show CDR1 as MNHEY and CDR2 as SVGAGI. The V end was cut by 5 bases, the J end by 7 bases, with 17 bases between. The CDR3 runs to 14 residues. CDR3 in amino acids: CASSEWGQGYEAFF. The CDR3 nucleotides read TGTGCCAGCAGTGAATGGGGGCAGGGCTATGAAGCTTTCTTT.